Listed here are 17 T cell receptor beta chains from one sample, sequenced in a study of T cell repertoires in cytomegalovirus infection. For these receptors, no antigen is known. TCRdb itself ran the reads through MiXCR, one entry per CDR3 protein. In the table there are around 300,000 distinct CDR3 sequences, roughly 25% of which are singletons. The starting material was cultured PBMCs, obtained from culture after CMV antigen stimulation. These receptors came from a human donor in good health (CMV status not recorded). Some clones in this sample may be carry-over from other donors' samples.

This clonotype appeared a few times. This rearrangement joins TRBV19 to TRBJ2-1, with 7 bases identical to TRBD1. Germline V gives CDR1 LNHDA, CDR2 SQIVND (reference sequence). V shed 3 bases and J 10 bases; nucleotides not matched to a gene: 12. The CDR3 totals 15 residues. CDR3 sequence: CASSIPVTGSREQFF. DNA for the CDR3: TGTGCCAGTAGTATCCCTGTGACAGGGTCAAGAGAGCAGTTCTTC.

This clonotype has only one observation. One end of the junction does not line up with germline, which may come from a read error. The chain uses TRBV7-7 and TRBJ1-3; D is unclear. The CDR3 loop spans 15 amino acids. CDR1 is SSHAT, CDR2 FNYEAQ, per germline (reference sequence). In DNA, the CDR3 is TGTGCTAGCAGCCCCAGGCCCGATGGGGGAAACACCATATATTTT. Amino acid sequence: CASSPRPDGGNTIYF.

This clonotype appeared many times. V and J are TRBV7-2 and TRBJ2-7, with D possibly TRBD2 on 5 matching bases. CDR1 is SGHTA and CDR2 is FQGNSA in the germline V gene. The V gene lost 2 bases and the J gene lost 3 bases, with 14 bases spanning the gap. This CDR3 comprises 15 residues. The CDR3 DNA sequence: TGTGCCAGCAGCTTAAACGGTGGGAGTCTCTACGAGCAGTACTTC. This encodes CASSLNGGSLYEQYF.

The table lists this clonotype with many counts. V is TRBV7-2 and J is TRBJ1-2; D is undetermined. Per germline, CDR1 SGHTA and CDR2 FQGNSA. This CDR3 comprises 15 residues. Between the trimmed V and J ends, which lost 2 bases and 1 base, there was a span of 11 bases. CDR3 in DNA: TGTGCCAGCAGCTTATCCCAGAATATTAACTATGGCTACACCTTC. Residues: CASSLSQNINYGYTF.

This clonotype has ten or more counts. CDR3 protein: CASSLVRENEQFF. CDR3 sequence (DNA): TGTGCCAGCAGCTTAGTTCGTGAGAATGAGCAGTTCTTC. This chain links TRBV7-2 with TRBJ2-1; D ambiguous. Trimming stripped 1 base from V and 7 bases from J, with 8 bases between. The CDR3 is made up of 13 amino acids. Germline-derived CDR1 and CDR2 are SGHTA and FQGNSA.

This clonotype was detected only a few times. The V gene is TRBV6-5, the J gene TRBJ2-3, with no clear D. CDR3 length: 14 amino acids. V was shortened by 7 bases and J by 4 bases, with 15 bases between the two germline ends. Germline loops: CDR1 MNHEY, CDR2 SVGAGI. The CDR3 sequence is CASNLNYQADTQYF. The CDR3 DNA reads TGTGCCAGCAACCTAAACTATCAGGCAGATACGCAGTATTTT.

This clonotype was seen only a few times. The CDR3, as DNA: TGTGCCAGCAGGCGCCGGGTTGGTACGTCTGGGGCCAACGTCCTGACTTTC. As protein: CASRRRVGTSGANVLTF. The rearrangement uses TRBV5-8 and TRBJ2-6; no clear D. The ends were cut back, 5 bases at V and 1 base at J, with 16 bases in the middle. CDR1 and CDR2 from the germline V gene are SGHTS and YDEGEE. The CDR3 has 17 residues.

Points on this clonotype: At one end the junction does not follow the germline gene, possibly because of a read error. CDR3 coding DNA: TGCGCCAGCAGCCCGAATGGGGCCGACGACACCAAAGATGCGCAGTATTTT. Translating gives CASSPNGADDTKDAQYF. The chain couples TRBV4-1 to TRBJ2-3; D possibly corresponds to TRBD1 (5 bases). Germline lookup yields CDR1 MGHRA and CDR2 YSYEKL. CDR3 length: 17 residues.

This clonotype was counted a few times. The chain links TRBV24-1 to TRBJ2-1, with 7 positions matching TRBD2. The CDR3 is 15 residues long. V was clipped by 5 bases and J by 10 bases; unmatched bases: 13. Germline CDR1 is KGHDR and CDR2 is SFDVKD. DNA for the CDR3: TGTGCCACCAGTGGGACTCTAGCGGAGGGGACGGAGCAGTTCTTC. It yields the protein CATSGTLAEGTEQFF.

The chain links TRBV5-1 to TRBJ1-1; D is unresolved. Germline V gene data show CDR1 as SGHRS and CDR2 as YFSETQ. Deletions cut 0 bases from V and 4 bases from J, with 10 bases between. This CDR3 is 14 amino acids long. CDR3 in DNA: TGCGCCAGCAGCTTGGCGGTCGCTAGCACTGAAGCTTTCTTT. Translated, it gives CASSLAVASTEAFF.

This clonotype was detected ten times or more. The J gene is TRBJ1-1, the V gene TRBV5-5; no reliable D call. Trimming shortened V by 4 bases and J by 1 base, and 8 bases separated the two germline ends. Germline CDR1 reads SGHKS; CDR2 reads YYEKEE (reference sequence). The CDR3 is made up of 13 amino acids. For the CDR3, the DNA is TGTGCCAGCAGCACTCAGAAGAACACTGAAGCTTTCTTT. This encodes CASSTQKNTEAFF.

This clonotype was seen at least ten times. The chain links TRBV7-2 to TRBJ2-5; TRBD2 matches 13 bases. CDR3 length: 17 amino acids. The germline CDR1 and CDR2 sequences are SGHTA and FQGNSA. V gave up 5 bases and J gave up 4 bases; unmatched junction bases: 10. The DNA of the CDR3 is TGTGCCAGCAGCCTTACCGGGACTAGCGGGGCTCCAGAGACCCAGTACTTC. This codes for CASSLTGTSGAPETQYF.

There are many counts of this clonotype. CDR3 sequence reads: CASSLRGPMGDEQFF. CDR3 DNA: TGTGCCAGCAGCTTAAGAGGACCTATGGGCGATGAGCAGTTCTTC. The rearrangement uses TRBV7-2 and TRBJ2-1; D gene unclear. V was shortened by 2 bases and J by 8 bases, with 16 bases between the two germline ends. Germline assignment: CDR1 SGHTA and CDR2 FQGNSA. The CDR3 length is 15 residues.

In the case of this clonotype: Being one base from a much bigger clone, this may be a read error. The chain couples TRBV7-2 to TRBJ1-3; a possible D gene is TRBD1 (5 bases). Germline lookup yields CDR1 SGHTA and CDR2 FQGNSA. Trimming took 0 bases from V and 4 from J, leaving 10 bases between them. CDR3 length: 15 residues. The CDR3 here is CASSLADNKGNTIYF. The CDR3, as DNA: TGTGCCAGCAGCTTAGCGGACAACAAAGGAAACACCATATATTTT.

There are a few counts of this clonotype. CDR3 DNA sequence: TGTGCCAGCATTCCGGGACAGGGGCTGGGTGAGCAGTTCTTC. Protein: CASIPGQGLGEQFF. The chain employs TRBV6-8 and TRBJ2-1; 10 positions agree with TRBD1. Germline CDR1 and CDR2: MNHGY and SAAAGT. Losses at the gene ends were 7 bases for V and 9 bases for J; bases not matched to a gene: 9. The CDR3 loop spans 14 amino acids.

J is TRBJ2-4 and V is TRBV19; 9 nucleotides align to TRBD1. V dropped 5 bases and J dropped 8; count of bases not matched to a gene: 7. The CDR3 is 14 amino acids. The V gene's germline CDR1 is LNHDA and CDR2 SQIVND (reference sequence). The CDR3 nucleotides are TGTGCCAGTAGTGGGCCGGACAGGGGTTACATTCAGTACTTC. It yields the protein CASSGPDRGYIQYF.

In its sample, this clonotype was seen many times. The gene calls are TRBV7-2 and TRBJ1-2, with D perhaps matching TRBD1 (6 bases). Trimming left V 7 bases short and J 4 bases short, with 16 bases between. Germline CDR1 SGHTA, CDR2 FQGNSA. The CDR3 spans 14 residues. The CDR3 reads CASTPRGASYGYTF. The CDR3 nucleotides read TGTGCCAGCACCCCTCGGGGGGCGAGCTATGGCTACACCTTC.